The entry below gives a single T cell receptor (beta chain) sequence along with its context. This entry is derived from a study of radiation and T cells in renal cell carcinoma. Across the study: Nephrectomy followed 15 Gy stereotactic body radiation by 4 weeks.

Time point: blood 2 weeks post-SBRT. Sample treatment: 15 Gy SBRT to primary tumor, nephrectomy 4 weeks later. Blood was sampled at baseline, 2 weeks and 4 weeks after SBRT. Clear cell pathology was present in this patient's renal cell carcinoma. The CDR3 has 15 residues. In germline, CDR1 is MNHNS, CDR2 SASEGT. Trimming shortened V by 0 bases and J by 3 bases, and 12 bases separated the two germline ends. Sequencing used immunoSEQ multiplex PCR; TCRdb keeps in-frame clones, though not all of them. The sample has fewer than 55,000 clones, around three quarters seen once; the top ten hold 25% to 35%. This receptor was taken from a woman aged 70-85 years with renal cell carcinoma. The material was blood, obtained from a patient whose treatment included radiotherapy and nephrectomy. The chain couples TRBV6-1 to TRBJ2-7, with TRBD2 as a possible D gene (6 bases). The CDR3 DNA is TGTGCCAGCAGTGAAGCACGGAGGGGCGACTACGAGCAGTACTTC. It specifies CASSEARRGDYEQYF.